Listed here is a single TCR beta chain. This clone's antigen is unknown. There are no base qualities to consult, and no much larger clone falls within one base. The record originates from a study of cytomegalovirus exposure and HLA in healthy donors (dated by TCRdb to 2016 to 2017). With regard to the full study: The 650 to 750 repertoires of the first cohort and the 120 or so validation repertoires were produced on the same platform, according to a later analysis. In addition to the first cohort of several hundred subjects, a separate validation cohort of about 120 different subjects was used. The study aimed to test whether cataloging public T cell receptors could reveal signatures of past pathogen exposure. The study combined high-throughput TCR immunosequencing, statistical association of individual TCRs with disease status, and machine learning to predict cytomegalovirus infection status.

The germline V gene provides CDR1 SGHVS and CDR2 FQNEAQ. The CDR3, cysteine through phenylalanine, is 15 amino acids long. The CDR3 DNA has 45 bases and is translated from base 1. The V and J ends are trimmed by 4 bases and 4 bases, leaving 14 bases between them. Libraries were made using the immunoSEQ multiplex PCR assay. In the source study's methods: A statistical classification framework was developed to diagnose cytomegalovirus status using the catalog of TCR beta chain sequences. Held by TCRdb, this immuneACCESS table contains in-frame sequences only and omits some clones. Under half of the omission traces to an unresolved V gene where checked; the cause of the rest is unknown. Clone size and V and J calls were adopted from that table, with D and trimming inferred from the DNA. The sample table lists 240,000 or so clones, more than 75% of them with a count of one. In total, the top ten clones hold around 1.2% of the sample.

Separate from the approximately 670-subject first cohort, the validation cohort of roughly 120 subjects was the group to which the donors belonged. General conclusions and limits of the study: Most TCR sequences were observed very rarely across donors, whereas some public TCRs were present in many individuals. A later analysis found that TCRs clustered in the first cohort also tended to co-occur in the roughly 120 validation repertoires, with approximately 94% of cluster scores above 0. A total of about 150 TCR beta chains were listed by the study as associated with cytomegalovirus. In vitro tests confirmed that a few of the cytomegalovirus-associated TCR beta chains recognize cytomegalovirus antigens. The validation cohort had no HLA typing available for a later analysis, so co-occurrence within that cohort was assessed over all 120 or so repertoires. In both the original and validation cohorts, the classifier was reported to diagnose cytomegalovirus status with high specificity and sensitivity. According to the authors, the approach could potentially be generalized to other disease states and immunological phenotypes.

The rearranged chain carries TRBV7-8 and TRBJ1-5; the D gene assignment is ambiguous. Sequencing was done on a sample of PBMCs. The clonotype originates from a woman in her twenties or thirties in good health and CMV-seropositive. The nucleotides are TGTGCCAGCAGCTCCACGGGTTCTGGGAATCAGCCCCAGCATTTT. The resulting protein is CASSSTGSGNQPQHF. Here the CDR3 is joined to the reference TRBV7-8 and TRBJ1-5 genes, and the full variable domain is: GAGVSQSPRYKVAKRGQDVALRCDPISGHVSLFWYQQALGQGPEFLTYFQNEAQLDKSGLPSDRFFAERPEGSVSTLKIQRTQQEDSAVYLCASSSTGSGNQPQHFGDGTRLSIL.